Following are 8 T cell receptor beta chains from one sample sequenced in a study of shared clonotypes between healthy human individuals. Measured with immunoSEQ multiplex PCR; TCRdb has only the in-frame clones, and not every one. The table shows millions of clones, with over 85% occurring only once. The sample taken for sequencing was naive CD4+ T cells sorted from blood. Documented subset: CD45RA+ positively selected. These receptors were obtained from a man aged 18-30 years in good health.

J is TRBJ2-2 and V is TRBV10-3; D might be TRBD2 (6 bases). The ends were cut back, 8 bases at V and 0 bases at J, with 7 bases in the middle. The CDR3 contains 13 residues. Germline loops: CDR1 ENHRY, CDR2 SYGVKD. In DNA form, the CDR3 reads TGTGCCATCGGGAGGACGAACACCGGGGAGCTGTTTTTT. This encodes CAIGRTNTGELFF.

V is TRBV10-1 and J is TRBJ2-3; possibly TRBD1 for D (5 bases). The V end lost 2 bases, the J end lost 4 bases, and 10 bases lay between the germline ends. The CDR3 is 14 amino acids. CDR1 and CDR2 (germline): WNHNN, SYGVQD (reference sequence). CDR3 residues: CASSERAGSDTQYF. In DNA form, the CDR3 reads TGCGCCAGCAGTGAGAGGGCAGGGTCAGATACGCAGTATTTT.

CDR3 bases: TGTGCCAGCAGTTTAAACAGCCATAATGAAAAACTGTTTTTT. This codes for CASSLNSHNEKLFF. V usage is TRBV28 and J usage is TRBJ1-4, with D hard to call. The CDR3 totals 14 residues. The V gene's germline CDR1 is MDHEN and CDR2 SYDVKM. Trimming pared 2 bases from V and 4 bases from J, leaving 8 bases between. Full variable domain (remainder filled in from reference TRBV28 and TRBJ1-4): DVKVTQSSRYLVKRTGEKVFLECVQDMDHENMFWYRQDPGLGLRLIYFSYDVKMKEKGDIPEGYSVSREKKERFSLILESASTNQTSMYLCASSLNSHNEKLFFGSGTQLSVL.

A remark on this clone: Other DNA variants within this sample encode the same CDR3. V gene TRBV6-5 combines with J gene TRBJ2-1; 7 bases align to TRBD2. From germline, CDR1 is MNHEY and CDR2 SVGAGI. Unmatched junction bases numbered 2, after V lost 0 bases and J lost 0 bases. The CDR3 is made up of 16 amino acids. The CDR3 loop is CASSYSGGSSYNEQFF. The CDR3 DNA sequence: TGTGCCAGCAGTTACTCTGGCGGGAGCTCCTACAATGAGCAGTTCTTC.

As DNA, the CDR3 is TGTGCCAGTGCAGGGAGCTCCCGGGAGACCCAGTACTTC. Translating it yields CASAGSSRETQYF. The V gene is TRBV21-1, the J gene TRBJ2-5. TRBV21-1 is given as a pseudogene. This CDR3 spans 13 amino acids.

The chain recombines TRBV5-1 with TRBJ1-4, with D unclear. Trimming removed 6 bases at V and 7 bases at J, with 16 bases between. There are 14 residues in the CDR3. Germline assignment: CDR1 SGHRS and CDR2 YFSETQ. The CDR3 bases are TGCGCCAGCAAAACCGGGGTATTAGGTGAAAAACTGTTTTTT. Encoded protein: CASKTGVLGEKLFF.

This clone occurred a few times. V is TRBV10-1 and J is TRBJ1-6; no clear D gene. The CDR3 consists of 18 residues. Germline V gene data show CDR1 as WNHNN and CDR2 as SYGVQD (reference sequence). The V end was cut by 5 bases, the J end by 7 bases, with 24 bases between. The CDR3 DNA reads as TGCGCCAGCAGTCCTCCCGGGCAGGAGAAGATCGGGAATTCACCCCTCCACTTT. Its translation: CASSPPGQEKIGNSPLHF.

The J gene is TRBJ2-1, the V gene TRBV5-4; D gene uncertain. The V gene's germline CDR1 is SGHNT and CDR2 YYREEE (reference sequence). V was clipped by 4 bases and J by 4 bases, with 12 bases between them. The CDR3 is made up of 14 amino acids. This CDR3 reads CASSLGGIYNEQFF. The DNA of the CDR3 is TGTGCCAGCAGCCTAGGTGGGATTTACAATGAGCAGTTCTTC.